These 16 T cell receptor beta chains came from one sample sequenced in a study of T cells after yellow fever vaccination. From the 5' RACE reads, TCRdb called clonotypes with MiXCR, one entry per CDR3 protein. Of fewer than 450,000 distinct CDR3 sequences in the sample, 11% were seen once. Source: PBMCs, taken on the day of the first yellow fever vaccination. The source of these receptors is a man between 18 and 35 years old who received the YFV17D yellow fever vaccine.

This clonotype was seen at least ten times. V and J are TRBV27 and TRBJ1-2; D gene ambiguous. Per the germline V gene, CDR1 is MNHEY and CDR2 is SMNVEV (reference sequence). Trimming shortened V by 7 bases and J by 7 bases, and 4 bases separated the two germline ends. The CDR3 spans 9 residues. CDR3 protein: CASTGGYTF. The CDR3 nucleotides are TGTGCCAGCACAGGTGGCTACACCTTC.

This chain links TRBV4-2 with TRBJ1-5; D is unresolved. Germline V gene lookup returns CDR1 LGHNA and CDR2 YNFKEQ. V dropped 0 bases and J dropped 0 bases, with 12 bases sitting between them. The CDR3 covers 17 residues. The CDR3 reads CASSQETDWISNQPQHF. CDR3 nucleotides: TGTGCCAGCAGCCAAGAAACCGACTGGATTAGCAATCAGCCCCAGCATTTT.

This clonotype appeared a few times. The chain joins TRBV11-2 to TRBJ1-1, with TRBD1 as a possible D gene (5 bases). Germline CDR1 SGHAT, CDR2 FQNNGV. This CDR3 region has 16 residues. The germline V and J ends were trimmed by 5 bases and 4 bases, with 20 bases remaining between them. Here the CDR3 reads CASSLVPRQLSTEAFF. CDR3 coding DNA: TGTGCCAGCAGCCTCGTTCCGCGACAGTTATCCACTGAAGCTTTCTTT.

This clonotype occurred many times. This rearrangement joins TRBV5-1 to TRBJ2-2; D is possibly TRBD1 (5 bases). This CDR3 contains 17 residues. V lost 0 bases, J lost 0 bases, and 12 bases lay in between. Germline V CDR1 and CDR2: SGHRS, YFSETQ. The CDR3 loop is CASSLEGLRANTGELFF. The CDR3 nucleotides are TGCGCCAGCAGCTTGGAGGGGCTACGCGCGAACACCGGGGAGCTGTTTTTT. The full variable domain, completed using reference TRBV5-1 and TRBJ2-2, is KAGVTQTPRYLIKTRGQQVTLSCSPISGHRSVSWYQQTPGQGLQFLFEYFSETQRNKGNFPGRFSGRQFSNSRSEMNVSTLELGDSALYLCASSLEGLRANTGELFFGEGSRLTVL.

This clonotype has only a few counts. CDR3 in amino acids: CSAVRDTNTYEQYF. The CDR3 region has the DNA TGCAGTGCTGTCCGGGACACGAACACCTACGAGCAGTACTTC. The chain has TRBV20-1 and TRBJ2-7; possibly TRBD1 for D (6 bases). CDR1 DFQATT and CDR2 SNEGSKA come from the germline V gene (reference sequence). CDR3 length: 14 residues. Trimming took off 5 bases at V and 2 bases at J, with 16 bases between the two ends.

This clonotype was detected only a few times. This chain joins TRBV5-5 and TRBJ1-1; 7 nucleotides line up with TRBD1. This CDR3 contains 14 residues. Germline CDR1 SGHKS, CDR2 YYEKEE (reference sequence). V shed 5 bases, J shed 5 bases, and the junction held 9 bases outside the gene matches. This CDR3 reads CASSYTGDGTEAFF. In nucleotides, the CDR3 is TGTGCCAGCAGTTATACAGGGGACGGGACTGAAGCTTTCTTT.

This chain connects TRBV6-5 to TRBJ1-4; D is ambiguous. V was clipped by 0 bases and J by 8 bases, with 10 bases between them. The CDR3 contains 14 residues. CDR1 MNHEY and CDR2 SVGAGI come from the germline V gene. This chain's CDR3 is CASSYSRAGEKLFF. The CDR3 DNA reads TGTGCCAGCAGTTACTCGAGGGCGGGGGAAAAACTGTTTTTT.

This clonotype was picked up a small number of times. The chain couples TRBV12-5 to TRBJ1-2; D gene ambiguous. Germline CDR1 and CDR2: LGHNT and FRNRAP. The CDR3 contains 12 residues. V lost 6 bases, J lost 12 bases, and 17 bases lay in between. This CDR3 is CASGLDGTGNTF. The CDR3 bases are TGTGCTAGTGGCCTGGACGGTACCGGGAACACCTTC. Full variable domain (outside the CDR3, taken from reference TRBV12-5 and TRBJ1-2): DARVTQTPRHKVTEMGQEVTMRCQPILGHNTVFWYRQTMMQGLELLAYFRNRAPLDDSGMPKDRFSAEMPDATLATLKIQPSEPRDSAVYFCASGLDGTGNTFGSGTRLTVV.

At least ten counts were recorded for this clonotype. The chain is built from TRBV20-1 and TRBJ2-1; D gene uncertain. Germline CDR1 DFQATT, CDR2 SNEGSKA (reference sequence). V lost 4 bases to trimming and J lost 0 bases, with 13 bases between them. The CDR3 extends over 15 amino acids. In nucleotides, the CDR3 is TGCAGTGCTAAAAATATAGAAATCTCCTACAATGAGCAGTTCTTC. Translating gives CSAKNIEISYNEQFF.

This clonotype was found many times. The V and J genes are TRBV9 and TRBJ2-1; TRBD2 agrees at 10 bases. After removal of 1 base from V and 10 bases from J, the junction contained 5 bases not matched to a gene. Germline V gives CDR1 SGDLS, CDR2 YYNGEE. The CDR3 totals 14 residues. The CDR3 coding sequence is TGTGCCAGCAGCGTACTAGCGGGGGCTCACGAGCAGTTCTTC. This sequence encodes CASSVLAGAHEQFF.

This clonotype was seen more than once but under ten times. The rearrangement uses TRBV19 and TRBJ2-7; TRBD1 matches at 10 bases. Germline V gene lookup returns CDR1 LNHDA and CDR2 SQIVND (reference sequence). The CDR3 runs 13 residues. The V gene end was trimmed by 5 bases and the J gene end by 3 bases; junction bases not matched to a gene: 1. The DNA for the CDR3 is TGTGCCAGTAGTTGGGACAGGGGCTACGAGCAGTACTTC. Protein: CASSWDRGYEQYF.

J is TRBJ1-3 and V is TRBV5-4; D is uncertain. Germline V lookup: CDR1 SGHNT, CDR2 YYREEE (reference sequence). CDR3 size: 14 residues. Between the trimmed V and J ends, which lost 2 bases and 6 bases, there was a span of 12 bases. The CDR3 here is CASSFGPGENTIYF. CDR3 nucleotides: TGTGCCAGCAGCTTCGGCCCTGGTGAAAACACCATATATTTT. The whole variable domain, remainder taken from reference TRBV5-4 and TRBJ1-3, is ETGVTQSPTHLIKTRGQQVTLRCSSQSGHNTVSWYQQALGQGPQFIFQYYREEENGRGNFPPRFSGLQFPNYSSELNVNALELDDSALYLCASSFGPGENTIYFGEGSWLTVV.

This clonotype has just a few counts. V is TRBV12-3 or TRBV12-4 and J is TRBJ2-7; TRBD1 might be the D (6 bases). Trimming pared 5 bases from V and 7 bases from J, leaving 15 bases between. The CDR3 length is 13 residues. CDR3 sequence (DNA): TGTGCCAGCAGTACCCGACAGGTGCGTGAGCAGTACTTC. It is translated as CASSTRQVREQYF.

This clonotype appeared many times. This chain uses TRBV7-2 with TRBJ2-5; TRBD1 agrees at 7 bases. The CDR3 runs 11 residues. Germline CDR1 SGHTA, CDR2 FQGNSA. With 5 bases clipped from V and 10 bases from J, the junction kept 4 bases outside the gene matches. The CDR3 reads CASSPGGIQYF. The CDR3, as DNA: TGTGCCAGCAGCCCAGGGGGAATCCAGTACTTC. Full variable domain (outside the CDR3, taken from reference TRBV7-2 and TRBJ2-5): GAGVSQSPSNKVTEKGKDVELRCDPISGHTALYWYRQSLGQGLEFLIYFQGNSAPDKSGLPSDRFSAERTGGSVSTLTIQRTQQEDSAVYLCASSPGGIQYFGPGTRLLVL.

V usage is TRBV20-1 and J usage is TRBJ1-4; 8 bases are shared with TRBD1. The CDR3 sequence is 14 residues long. After removal of 6 bases from V and 5 bases from J, the junction contained 8 bases not matched to a gene. Germline lookup yields CDR1 DFQATT and CDR2 SNEGSKA (reference sequence). In nucleotides, the CDR3 is TGCAGTGCCCGACCGGGACAGGCGAATGAAAAACTGTTTTTT. It translates to CSARPGQANEKLFF.

This clonotype has only a few counts. The chain joins TRBV7-2 to TRBJ2-7, with D possibly matching TRBD2 (5 bases). Germline values: CDR1 SGHTA, CDR2 FQGNSA. The CDR3 contains 14 residues. With 5 bases removed from V and 0 bases from J, the gap between germline ends came to 11 bases. CDR3 amino acids: CASSVSGISYEQYF. The CDR3 DNA sequence: TGTGCCAGCAGCGTGAGCGGTATCTCCTACGAGCAGTACTTC.